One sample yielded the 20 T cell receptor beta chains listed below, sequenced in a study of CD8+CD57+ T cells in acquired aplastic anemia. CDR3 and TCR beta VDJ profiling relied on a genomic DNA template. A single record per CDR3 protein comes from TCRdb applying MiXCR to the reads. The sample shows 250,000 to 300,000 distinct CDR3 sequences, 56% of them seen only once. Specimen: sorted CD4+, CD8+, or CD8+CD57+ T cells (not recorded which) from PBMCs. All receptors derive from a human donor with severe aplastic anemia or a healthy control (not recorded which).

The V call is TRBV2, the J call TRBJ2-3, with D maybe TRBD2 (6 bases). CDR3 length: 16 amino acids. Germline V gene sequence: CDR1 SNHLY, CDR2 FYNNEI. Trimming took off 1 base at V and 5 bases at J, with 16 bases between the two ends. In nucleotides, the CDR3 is TGTGCCAGCAGTGAAGGGGCGGGACGAGCGAAAGATACGCAGTATTTT. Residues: CASSEGAGRAKDTQYF.

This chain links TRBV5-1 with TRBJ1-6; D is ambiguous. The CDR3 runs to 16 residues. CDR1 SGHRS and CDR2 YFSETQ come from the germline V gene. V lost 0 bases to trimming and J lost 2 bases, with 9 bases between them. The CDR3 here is CASSLGSGTYNSPLHF. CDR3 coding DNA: TGCGCCAGCAGCTTGGGTTCCGGGACCTATAATTCACCCCTCCACTTT.

This CDR3 is CASGLTHTEAFF. The CDR3 DNA reads as TGTGCCAGCGGTCTGACCCACACTGAAGCTTTCTTT. The chain couples TRBV7-9 to TRBJ1-1; D gene unclear. Germline V gene data show CDR1 as SEHNR and CDR2 as FQNEAQ (reference sequence). The CDR3 has 12 residues. V was pared by 8 bases and J by 3 bases, with 10 bases between.

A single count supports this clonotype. Here the CDR3 reads CSATGAGGGEQYF. The CDR3 nucleotides are TGCAGTGCCACAGGGGCAGGGGGCGGCGAGCAGTACTTC. The chain couples TRBV20-1 to TRBJ2-7; 8 positions agree with TRBD1. From germline, CDR1 is DFQATT and CDR2 SNEGSKA (reference sequence). CDR3 length: 13 residues. The junction had 10 bases not matched to a gene; V was cut back by 6 bases and J by 6 bases.

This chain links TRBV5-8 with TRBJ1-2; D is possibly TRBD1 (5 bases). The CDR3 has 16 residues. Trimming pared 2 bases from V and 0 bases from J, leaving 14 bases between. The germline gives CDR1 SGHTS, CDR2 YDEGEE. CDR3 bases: TGTGCCAGCAGCTTCCGCCGACAGAGTACTAACTATGGCTACACCTTC. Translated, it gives CASSFRRQSTNYGYTF.

CDR3 bases: TGCAGCGTTGAAGAAAGGTATGGCTACACCTTC. This encodes CSVEERYGYTF. The chain is built from TRBV29-1 and TRBJ1-2; D gene ambiguous. The germline V gene encodes CDR1 SQVTM and CDR2 ANQGSEA. The CDR3 sequence is 11 residues long. V was clipped by 0 bases and J by 5 bases, with 4 bases between them.

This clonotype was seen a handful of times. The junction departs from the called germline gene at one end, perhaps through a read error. The CDR3 bases are TGTGCTAGCAGCTTAGGGACAGGGACCCAAGAGACCCAGTACTTC. Protein: CASSLGTGTQETQYF. This chain links TRBV7-7 with TRBJ2-5; 9 bases line up with TRBD1. CDR1 SSHAT and CDR2 FNYEAQ come from the germline V gene (reference sequence). This CDR3 has 15 amino acids.

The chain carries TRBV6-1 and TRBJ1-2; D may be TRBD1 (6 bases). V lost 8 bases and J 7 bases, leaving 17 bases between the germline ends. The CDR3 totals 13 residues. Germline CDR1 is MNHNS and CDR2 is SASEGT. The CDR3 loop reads CASERRGIRGYTF. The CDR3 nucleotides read TGTGCCAGCGAACGGAGGGGGATACGTGGCTACACCTTC.

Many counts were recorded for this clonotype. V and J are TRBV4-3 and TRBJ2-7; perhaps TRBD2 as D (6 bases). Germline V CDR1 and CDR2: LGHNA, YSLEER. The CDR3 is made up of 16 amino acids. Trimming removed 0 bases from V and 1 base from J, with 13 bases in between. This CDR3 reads CASSQDLAGTSYEQYF. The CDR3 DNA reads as TGCGCCAGCAGCCAAGATCTGGCAGGGACTTCCTACGAGCAGTACTTC.

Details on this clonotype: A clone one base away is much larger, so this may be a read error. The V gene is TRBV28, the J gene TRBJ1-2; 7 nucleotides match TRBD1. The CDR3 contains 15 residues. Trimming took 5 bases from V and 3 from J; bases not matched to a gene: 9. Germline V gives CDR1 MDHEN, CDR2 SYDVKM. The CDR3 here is CASSLPDREDYGYTF. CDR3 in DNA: TGTGCCAGCAGTCTCCCTGACAGGGAAGACTATGGCTACACCTTC.

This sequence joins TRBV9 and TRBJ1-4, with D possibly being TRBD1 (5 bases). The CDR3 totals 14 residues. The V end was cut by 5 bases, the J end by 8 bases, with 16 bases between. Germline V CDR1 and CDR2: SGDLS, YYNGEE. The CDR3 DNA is TGTGCCAGCAGTCCGGGGGTAAACGCGGAAAAACTGTTTTTT. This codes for CASSPGVNAEKLFF.

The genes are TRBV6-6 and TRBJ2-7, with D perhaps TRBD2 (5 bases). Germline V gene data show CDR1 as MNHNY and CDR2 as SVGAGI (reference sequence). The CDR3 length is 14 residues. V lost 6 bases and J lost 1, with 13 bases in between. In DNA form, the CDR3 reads TGTGCCAGCAGGGGCCAAGCGGTTTCCTACGAGCAGTACTTC. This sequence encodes CASRGQAVSYEQYF.

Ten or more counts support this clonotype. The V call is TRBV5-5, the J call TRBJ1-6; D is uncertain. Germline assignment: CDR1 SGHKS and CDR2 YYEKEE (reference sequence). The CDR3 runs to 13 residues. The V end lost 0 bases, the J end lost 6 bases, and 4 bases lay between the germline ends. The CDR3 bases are TGTGCCAGCAGCTTGGCAAGTAATTCACCCCTCCACTTT. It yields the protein CASSLASNSPLHF.

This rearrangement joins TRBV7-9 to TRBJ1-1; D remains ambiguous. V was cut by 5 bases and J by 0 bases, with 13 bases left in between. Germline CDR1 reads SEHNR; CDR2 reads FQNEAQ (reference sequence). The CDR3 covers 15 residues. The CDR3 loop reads CASSPTVNMNTEAFF. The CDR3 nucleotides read TGTGCCAGCAGCCCGACGGTTAACATGAACACTGAAGCTTTCTTT.

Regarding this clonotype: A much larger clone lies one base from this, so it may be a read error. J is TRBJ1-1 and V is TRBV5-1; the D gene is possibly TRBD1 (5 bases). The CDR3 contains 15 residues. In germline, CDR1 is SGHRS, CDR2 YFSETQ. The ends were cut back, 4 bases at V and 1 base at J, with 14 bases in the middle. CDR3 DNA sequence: TGCGCCAGCAGCGCCCGGGGGTGGGAGAACACTGAAGCTTTCTTT. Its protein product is CASSARGWENTEAFF.

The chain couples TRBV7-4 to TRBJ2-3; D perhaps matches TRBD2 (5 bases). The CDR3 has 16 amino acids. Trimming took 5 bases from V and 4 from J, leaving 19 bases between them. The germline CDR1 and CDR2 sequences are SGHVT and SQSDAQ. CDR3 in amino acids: CASSAPEASPPDTQYF. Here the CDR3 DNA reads TGTGCCAGCAGCGCGCCGGAGGCCTCCCCCCCAGATACGCAGTATTTT.

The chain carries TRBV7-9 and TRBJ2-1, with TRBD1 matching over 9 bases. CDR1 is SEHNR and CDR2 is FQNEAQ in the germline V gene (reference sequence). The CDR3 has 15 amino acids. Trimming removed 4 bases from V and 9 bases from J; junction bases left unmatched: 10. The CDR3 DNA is TGTGCCAGCAGCTCCGGCGGGACAGGGTTGAGTGAGCAGTTCTTC. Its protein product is CASSSGGTGLSEQFF. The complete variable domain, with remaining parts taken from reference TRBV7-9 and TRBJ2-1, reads DTGVSQNPRHKITKRGQNVTFRCDPISEHNRLYWYRQTLGQGPEFLTYFQNEAQLEKSRLLSDRFSAERPKGSFSTLEIQRTEQGDSAMYLCASSSGGTGLSEQFFGPGTRLTVL.

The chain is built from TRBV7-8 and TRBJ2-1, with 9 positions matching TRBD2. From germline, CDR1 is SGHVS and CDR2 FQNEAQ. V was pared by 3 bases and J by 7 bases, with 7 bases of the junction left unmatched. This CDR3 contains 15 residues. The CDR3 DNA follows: TGTGCCAGCAGCTTTAGCGGGAGCGGTTATAATGAGCAGTTCTTC. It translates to CASSFSGSGYNEQFF.

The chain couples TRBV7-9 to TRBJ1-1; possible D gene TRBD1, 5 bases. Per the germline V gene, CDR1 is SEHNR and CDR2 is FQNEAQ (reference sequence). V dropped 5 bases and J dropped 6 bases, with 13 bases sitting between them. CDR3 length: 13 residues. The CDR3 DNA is TGTGCCAGCAGCCCGAGGACAATCGCTGAAGCTTTCTTT. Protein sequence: CASSPRTIAEAFF. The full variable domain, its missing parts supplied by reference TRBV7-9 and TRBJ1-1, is DTGVSQNPRHKITKRGQNVTFRCDPISEHNRLYWYRQTLGQGPEFLTYFQNEAQLEKSRLLSDRFSAERPKGSFSTLEIQRTEQGDSAMYLCASSPRTIAEAFFGQGTRLTVV.

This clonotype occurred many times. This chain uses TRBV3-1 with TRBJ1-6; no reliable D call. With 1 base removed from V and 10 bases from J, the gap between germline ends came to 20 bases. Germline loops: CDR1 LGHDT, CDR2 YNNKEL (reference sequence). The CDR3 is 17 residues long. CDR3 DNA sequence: TGTGCCAGCAGCCAAGTATCTCTCCGGGCCCGCCAATCACCCCTCCACTTT. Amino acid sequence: CASSQVSLRARQSPLHF.